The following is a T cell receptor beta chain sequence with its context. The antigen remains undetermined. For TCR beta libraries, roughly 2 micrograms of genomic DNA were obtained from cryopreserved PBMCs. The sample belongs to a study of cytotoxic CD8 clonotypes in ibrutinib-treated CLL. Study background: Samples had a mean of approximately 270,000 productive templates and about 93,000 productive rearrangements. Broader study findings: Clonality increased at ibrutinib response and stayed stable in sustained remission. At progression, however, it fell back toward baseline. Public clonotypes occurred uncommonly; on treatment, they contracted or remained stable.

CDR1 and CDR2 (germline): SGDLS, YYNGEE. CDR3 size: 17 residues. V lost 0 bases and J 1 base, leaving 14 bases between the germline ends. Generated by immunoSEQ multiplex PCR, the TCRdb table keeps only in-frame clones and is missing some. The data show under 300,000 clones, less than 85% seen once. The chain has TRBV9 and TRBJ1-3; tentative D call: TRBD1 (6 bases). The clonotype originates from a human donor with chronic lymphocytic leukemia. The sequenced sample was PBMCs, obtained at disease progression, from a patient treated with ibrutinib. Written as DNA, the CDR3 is TGTGCCAGCAGCGTAGGGAATACAGGGTCATCTGGAAACACCATATATTTT. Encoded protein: CASSVGNTGSSGNTIYF.